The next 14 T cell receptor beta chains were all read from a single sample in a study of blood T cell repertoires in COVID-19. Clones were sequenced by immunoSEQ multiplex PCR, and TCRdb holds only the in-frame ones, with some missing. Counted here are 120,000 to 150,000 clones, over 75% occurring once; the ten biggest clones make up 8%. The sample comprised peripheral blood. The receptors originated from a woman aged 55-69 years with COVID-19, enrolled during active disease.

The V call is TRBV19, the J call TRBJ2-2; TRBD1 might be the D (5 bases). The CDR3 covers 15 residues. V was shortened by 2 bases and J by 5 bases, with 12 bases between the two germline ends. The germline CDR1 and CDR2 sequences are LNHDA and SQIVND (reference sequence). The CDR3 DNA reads TGTGCCAGTAGTATACAGGGCACGCCGACCGGGGAGCTGTTTTTT. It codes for CASSIQGTPTGELFF. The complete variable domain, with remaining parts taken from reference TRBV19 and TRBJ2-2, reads DGGITQSPKYLFRKEGQNVTLSCEQNLNHDAMYWYRQDPGQGLRLIYYSQIVNDFQKGDIAEGYSVSREKKESFPLTVTSAQKNPTAFYLCASSIQGTPTGELFFGEGSRLTVL.

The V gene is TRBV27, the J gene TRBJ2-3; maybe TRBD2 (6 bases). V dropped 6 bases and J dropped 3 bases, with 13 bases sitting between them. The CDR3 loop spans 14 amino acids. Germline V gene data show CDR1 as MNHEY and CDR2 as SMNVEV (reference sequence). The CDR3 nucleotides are TGTGCCAGCAGATTTAGCGGACTGACAGATACGCAGTATTTT. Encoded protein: CASRFSGLTDTQYF.

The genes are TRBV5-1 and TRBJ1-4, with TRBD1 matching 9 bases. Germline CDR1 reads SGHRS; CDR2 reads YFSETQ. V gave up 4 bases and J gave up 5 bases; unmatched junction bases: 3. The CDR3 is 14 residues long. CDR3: CASSKGQGNEKLFF. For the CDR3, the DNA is TGCGCCAGCAGCAAGGGACAGGGAAATGAAAAACTGTTTTTT.

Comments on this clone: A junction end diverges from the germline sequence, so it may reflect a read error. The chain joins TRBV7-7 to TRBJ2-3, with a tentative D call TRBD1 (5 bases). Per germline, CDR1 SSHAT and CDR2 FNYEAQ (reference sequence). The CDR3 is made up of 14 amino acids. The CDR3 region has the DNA TGTGCTAGCAGCTCCGACAGAGGCACAGATACGCAGTATTTT. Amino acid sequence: CASSSDRGTDTQYF.

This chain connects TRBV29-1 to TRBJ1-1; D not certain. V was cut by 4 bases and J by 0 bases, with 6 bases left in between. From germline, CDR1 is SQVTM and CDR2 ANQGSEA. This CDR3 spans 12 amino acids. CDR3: CSVVSMNTEAFF. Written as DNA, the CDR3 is TGCAGCGTTGTAAGCATGAACACTGAAGCTTTCTTT.

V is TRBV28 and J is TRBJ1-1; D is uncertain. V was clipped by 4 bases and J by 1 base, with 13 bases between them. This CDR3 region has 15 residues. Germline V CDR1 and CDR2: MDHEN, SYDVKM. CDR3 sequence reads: CASSSGGESNTEAFF. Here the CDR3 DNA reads TGTGCCAGCAGTTCAGGTGGGGAGTCGAACACTGAAGCTTTCTTT. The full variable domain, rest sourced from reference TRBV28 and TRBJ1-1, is DVKVTQSSRYLVKRTGEKVFLECVQDMDHENMFWYRQDPGLGLRLIYFSYDVKMKEKGDIPEGYSVSREKKERFSLILESASTNQTSMYLCASSSGGESNTEAFFGQGTRLTVV.

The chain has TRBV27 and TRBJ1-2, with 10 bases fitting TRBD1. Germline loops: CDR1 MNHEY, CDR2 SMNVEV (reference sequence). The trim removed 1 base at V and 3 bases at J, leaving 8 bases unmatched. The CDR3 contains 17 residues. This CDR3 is CASSLLTGTGDDYGYTF. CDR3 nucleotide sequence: TGTGCCAGCAGTTTATTAACCGGGACAGGGGATGACTATGGCTACACCTTC.

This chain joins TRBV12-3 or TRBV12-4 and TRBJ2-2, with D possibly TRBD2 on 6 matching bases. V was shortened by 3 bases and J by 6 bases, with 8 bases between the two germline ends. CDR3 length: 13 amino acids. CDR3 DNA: TGTGCCAGCAGTTTGAGGGAGGCCGGGGAGCTGTTTTTT. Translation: CASSLREAGELFF.

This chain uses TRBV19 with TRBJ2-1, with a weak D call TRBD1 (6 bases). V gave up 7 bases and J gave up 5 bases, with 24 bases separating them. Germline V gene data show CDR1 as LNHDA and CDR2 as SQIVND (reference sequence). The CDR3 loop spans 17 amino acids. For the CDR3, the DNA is TGTGCCAGTACCCCCTTCTCCTTGAGGGGACATGACAATGAGCAGTTCTTC. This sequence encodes CASTPFSLRGHDNEQFF.

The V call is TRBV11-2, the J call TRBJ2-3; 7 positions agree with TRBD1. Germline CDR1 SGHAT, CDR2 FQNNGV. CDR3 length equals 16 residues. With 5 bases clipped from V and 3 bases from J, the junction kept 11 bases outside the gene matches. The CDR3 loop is CASSPAGTVQTDTQYF. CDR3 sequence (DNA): TGTGCCAGCAGCCCCGCCGGGACAGTCCAAACAGATACGCAGTATTTT.

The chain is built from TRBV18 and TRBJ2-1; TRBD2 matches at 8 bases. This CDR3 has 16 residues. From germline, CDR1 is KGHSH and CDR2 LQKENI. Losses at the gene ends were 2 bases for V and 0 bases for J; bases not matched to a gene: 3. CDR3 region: CASSPERGSSYNEQFF. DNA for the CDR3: TGTGCCAGCTCACCAGAGCGGGGGAGCTCCTACAATGAGCAGTTCTTC.

CDR3 in DNA: TGTGCCTGGGACGGGGACAGAGGTTCCTACGAGCAGTACTTC. Translated, it gives CAWDGDRGSYEQYF. The rearrangement links TRBV30 to TRBJ2-7; TRBD1 aligns across 7 bases. V lost 5 bases to trimming and J lost 1 base; unmatched junction nucleotides: 8. This CDR3 contains 14 residues. CDR1 and CDR2 (germline): GTSNPN, SVGIG (reference sequence).

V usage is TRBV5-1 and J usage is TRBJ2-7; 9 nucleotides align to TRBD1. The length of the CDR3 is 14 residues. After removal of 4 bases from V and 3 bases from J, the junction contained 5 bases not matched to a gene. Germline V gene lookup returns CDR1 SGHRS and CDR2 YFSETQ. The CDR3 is CASSTDRGNYEQYF. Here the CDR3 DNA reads TGCGCCAGCAGCACCGACAGGGGGAACTACGAGCAGTACTTC. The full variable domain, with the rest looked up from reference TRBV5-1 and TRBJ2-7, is KAGVTQTPRYLIKTRGQQVTLSCSPISGHRSVSWYQQTPGQGLQFLFEYFSETQRNKGNFPGRFSGRQFSNSRSEMNVSTLELGDSALYLCASSTDRGNYEQYFGPGTRLTVT.

The CDR3: CASSKRKEGRIHTEAFF. CDR3 nucleotides: TGTGCCAGCAGCAAAAGGAAAGAGGGCAGAATTCACACTGAAGCTTTCTTT. This chain links TRBV21-1 with TRBJ1-1. TRBV21-1 is noted as a pseudogene. The CDR3 has 17 residues.